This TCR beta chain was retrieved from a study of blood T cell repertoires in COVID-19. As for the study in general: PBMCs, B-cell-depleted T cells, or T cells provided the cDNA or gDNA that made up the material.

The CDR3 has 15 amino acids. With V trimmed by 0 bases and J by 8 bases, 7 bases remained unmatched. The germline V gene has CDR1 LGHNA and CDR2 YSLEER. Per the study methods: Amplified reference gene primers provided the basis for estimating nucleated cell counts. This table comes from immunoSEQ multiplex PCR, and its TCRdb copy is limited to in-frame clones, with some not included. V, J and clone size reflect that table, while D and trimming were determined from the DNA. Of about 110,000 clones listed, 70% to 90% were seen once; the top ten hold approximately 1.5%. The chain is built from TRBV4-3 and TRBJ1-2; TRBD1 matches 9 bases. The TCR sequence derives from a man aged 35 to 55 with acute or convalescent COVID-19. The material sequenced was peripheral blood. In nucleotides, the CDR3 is TGCGCCAGCAGCCAAGAGAGGGGACAGGGAGGGGGCTACACCTTC. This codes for CASSQERGQGGGYTF.